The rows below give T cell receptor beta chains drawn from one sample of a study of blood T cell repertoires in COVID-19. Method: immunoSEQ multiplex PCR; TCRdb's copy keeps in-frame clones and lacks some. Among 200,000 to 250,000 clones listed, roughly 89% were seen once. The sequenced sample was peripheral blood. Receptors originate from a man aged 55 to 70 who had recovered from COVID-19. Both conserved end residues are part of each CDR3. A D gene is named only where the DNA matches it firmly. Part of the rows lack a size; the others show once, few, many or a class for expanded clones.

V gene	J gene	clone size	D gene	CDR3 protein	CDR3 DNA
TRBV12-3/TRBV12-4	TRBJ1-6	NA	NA	CASSSGIRSPLHF	TGTGCCAGCAGTTCAGGGATCCGATCACCCCTCCACTTT
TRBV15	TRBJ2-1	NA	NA	CATSRDLPGSSDRSPRNEQFF	TGTGCCACCAGCAGAGATCTTCCCGGGTCGAGCGACAGGAGCCCTCGGAATGAGCAGTTCTTC
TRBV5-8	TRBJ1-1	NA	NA	CASSLAKTEAFF	TGTGCCAGCAGCTTGGCTAAAACTGAAGCTTTCTTT
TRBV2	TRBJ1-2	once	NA	CASSGEQVYGYTF	TGTGCCAGCAGTGGTGAACAGGTCTATGGCTACACCTTC
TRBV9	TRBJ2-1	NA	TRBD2	CASSGGTSGYNEQFF	TGTGCCAGCAGCGGAGGGACTAGCGGATACAATGAGCAGTTCTTC
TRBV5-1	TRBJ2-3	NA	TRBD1	CASKPPQGLDTQYF	TGCGCCAGCAAGCCCCCACAGGGGTTGGATACGCAGTATTTT
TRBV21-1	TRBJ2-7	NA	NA	CASSKEGTGGTKEQYF	TGTGCCAGCAGCAAAGAGGGGACGGGGGGGACTAAGGAGCAGTACTTC
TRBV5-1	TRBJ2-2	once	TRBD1	CASSLAGGKTGELFF	TGCGCCAGCAGCTTGGCAGGGGGCAAGACCGGGGAGCTGTTTTTT
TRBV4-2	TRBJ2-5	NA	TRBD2	CASSQEGPTSVKETQYF	TGTGCCAGCAGCCAAGAGGGTCCGACTAGCGTTAAAGAGACCCAGTACTTC
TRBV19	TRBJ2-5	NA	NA	CASSSRGQTSLWKTQYF	TGTGCCAGTAGTTCACGAGGCCAGACTAGTCTCTGGAAGACCCAGTACTTC
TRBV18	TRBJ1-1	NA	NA	CASSPQPPQVNTEAFF	TGTGCCAGCTCACCGCAACCGCCCCAGGTGAACACTGAAGCTTTCTTT
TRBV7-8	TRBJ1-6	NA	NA	CASSPDRNSPLHF	TGTGCCAGCAGCCCCGACAGAAACTCACCCCTCCACTTT
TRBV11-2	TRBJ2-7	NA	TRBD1	CASSRTEGQGSEQYF	TGTGCCAGCAGTAGAACCGAGGGACAGGGGTCCGAGCAGTACTTC
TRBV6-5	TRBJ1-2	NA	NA	CASKAGQYGYTF	TGTGCCAGCAAAGCAGGGCAATATGGCTACACCTTC
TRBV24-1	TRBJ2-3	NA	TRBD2	CATSEGLAVTDTQYF	TGTGCCACCAGTGAAGGGCTAGCGGTCACAGATACGCAGTATTTT
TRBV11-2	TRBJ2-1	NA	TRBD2	CASSSQSSGRVHEQFF	TGTGCCAGCAGCTCCCAATCTAGCGGGAGGGTCCATGAGCAGTTCTTC
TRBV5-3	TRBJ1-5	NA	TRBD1	CARSIGQGGNQPQHF	TGTGCCAGAAGCATCGGACAGGGGGGCAATCAGCCCCAGCATTTT